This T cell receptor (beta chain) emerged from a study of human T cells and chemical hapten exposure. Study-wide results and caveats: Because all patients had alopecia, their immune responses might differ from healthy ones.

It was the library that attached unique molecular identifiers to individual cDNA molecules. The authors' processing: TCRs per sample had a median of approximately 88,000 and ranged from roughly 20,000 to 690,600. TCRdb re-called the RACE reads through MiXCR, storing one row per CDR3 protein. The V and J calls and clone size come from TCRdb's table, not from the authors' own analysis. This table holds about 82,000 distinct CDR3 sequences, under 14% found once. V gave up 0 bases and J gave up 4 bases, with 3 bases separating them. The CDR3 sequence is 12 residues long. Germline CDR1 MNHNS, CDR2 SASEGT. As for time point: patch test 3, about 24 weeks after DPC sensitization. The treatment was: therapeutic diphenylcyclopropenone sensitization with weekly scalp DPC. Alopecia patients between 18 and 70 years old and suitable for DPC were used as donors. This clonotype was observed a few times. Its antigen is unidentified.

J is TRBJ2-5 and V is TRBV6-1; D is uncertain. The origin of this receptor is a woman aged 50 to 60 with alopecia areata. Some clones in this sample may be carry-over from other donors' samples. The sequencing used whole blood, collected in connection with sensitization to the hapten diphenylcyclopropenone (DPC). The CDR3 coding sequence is TGTGCCAGCAGTGAAGCCCGAGAGACCCAGTACTTC. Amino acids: CASSEARETQYF.